This paragraph reports one TCR beta chain. The sample is drawn from a study of tumor-infiltrating lymphocytes in oesophageal squamous cell carcinoma. Trimming left V 2 bases short and J 7 bases short, with 15 bases between. The CDR3 has 15 residues. Germline V gene data show CDR1 as SGHTA and CDR2 as FQGTGA. One entry per CDR3 protein results from TCRdb running MiXCR on the PCR reads. The sample lists around 13,000 distinct CDR3 sequences; roughly 60% were seen once. The chain employs TRBV7-3 and TRBJ2-1; tentatively, D is TRBD1 (5 bases). The sample comprised esophageal tumor tissue. The TCR was taken from a female donor with esophageal squamous cell carcinoma. The CDR3 sequence is CASSLSGHSGNEQFF. The DNA for the CDR3 is TGTGCCAGCAGCTTATCAGGACACTCTGGGAATGAGCAGTTCTTC.